This T cell receptor (beta chain) derives from a study of pediatric ulcerative colitis (dated by TCRdb to the late 2010s). About the full investigation: Pancolitis was present in roughly seven ulcerative colitis patients and left-sided colitis in two, and histology consistent with ulcerative colitis was found in all of these patients. From roughly 9 newly diagnosed, treatment-naive pediatric ulcerative colitis patients and four non-IBD control children, paired blood and rectal samples were collected. Using the Pediatric Ulcerative Colitis Activity Index, a couple of patients were classed as having mild disease, several as having moderate disease and three as having acute severe colitis.

Using the immunoSEQ TRB Survey service, rearranged CDR3 beta regions were amplified from genomic DNA with multiplex V and J primers. To keep depth equal across samples, survey-level sequencing depth of up to 500,000 reads per sample was applied. The libraries were purified, combined into pools and sequenced with Illumina technology. In the authors' own workflow: Productive clonality, sample overlap, pairwise scatters, CDR3 beta length, V/D/J gene usage and productiveness were assessed with immunoSEQ online tools. Calculated diversity was the number of unique rearrangements divided by total templates times 100; Shannon and Simpson indices were also computed. Principal component analysis used the R prcomp function and ggbiplot package on Z-score normalized data. Blood-rectal clonal overlap within each subject was quantified with Morisita's index. This immuneACCESS table, as held by TCRdb, lists in-frame sequences with V and J called but not all clones. Of the missing ones, under half trace to an unresolved V gene in checked studies; the others have no known cause. The DNA was the basis for D and trimming; V, J and clone size are from that table. This sample gives about 32,000 clones in total; around 82% of them show up just once. Of the sample, about 4.5% is held by the ten largest clones.

Beyond this particular receptor, the publication reports: Rectal repertoire features separated controls, mild-moderate and acute severe colitis patients; acute severe colitis showed reduced rectal diversity due to clonal expansions. Only four individuals were included in the healthy control group, which was small. Because repertoires were derived from total lymphocyte DNA, patterns in rare subsets such as regulatory T cells may not have been reflected. Compared with controls, ulcerative colitis patients showed significantly higher autologous blood-rectal clonal overlap, a finding that suggests increased T cell trafficking to inflamed tissue. Two rectal CDR3 clonotypes were present in all ulcerative colitis patients and in none of the controls. For technical reasons, substantially fewer templates were yielded by the blood samples of two patients, and these blood samples were excluded from blood-rectal overlap analysis.

With respect to this clone: This clone's antigen is unknown. Per-base quality was not reported, and no clone a single base away is much larger than it.

Before the diagnostic colonoscopy, none of the ulcerative colitis patients had been given any immunosuppressive medication. Blood was sampled at the same time as the colonoscopy. The Wizard kit (Promega) was used to extract genomic DNA from both blood and intestinal samples. The specimen sequenced was blood. The clonotype originates from a boy younger than 18 with severe ulcerative colitis.

Here is the DNA: TGTGCCAGCAGCTGTTCCGGGACAGGGTGCGAGCAGTACTTC. This encodes CASSCSGTGCEQYF. The rearranged chain carries TRBV7-9 and TRBJ2-5; 9 bases in the middle match TRBD1. The closer fit of TRBJ2-7 to the DNA end suggests the J call may be wrong. There are 14 amino acids in the CDR3, from cysteine to phenylalanine inclusive. Only CDR3 DNA remains: 42 bases, in frame from the first base. Per the germline V gene (reference sequence), SEHNR is the CDR1 and FQNEAQ is the CDR2.